These T cell receptor beta chains were read from a single sample in a study of early T cells in non-severe SARS-CoV-2 infection. MiXCR was run by TCRdb on the 5' RACE reads, yielding one entry per CDR3 protein. This table has fewer than 65,000 distinct CDR3 sequences, 7.7% appearing once. The material was whole blood, obtained at baseline. These receptors were obtained from an adult who was a healthcare worker with PCR-confirmed SARS-CoV-2 infection or an uninfected control (not recorded which). Both conserved end residues are part of each CDR3. The D gene is left open where the match is weak. Size tells how often a clone was seen (once, few, many) or the class of an expanded clone, and some rows leave it out.

TRBJ1-5 | TRBV6-5 | many | TRBD1 | CASSSGQGAYQPQHF | TGTGCCAGCAGTTCCGGACAGGGGGCTTATCAGCCCCAGCATTTT
TRBJ2-7 | TRBV7-8 | - | TRBD1 | CASSAAGQGSYEQYF | TGTGCCAGCAGCGCAGCGGGACAGGGATCCTACGAGCAGTACTTC
TRBJ2-5 | TRBV12-3/TRBV12-4 | many | - | CASSQEETQYF | TGTGCCAGCAGTCAGGAAGAGACCCAGTACTTC
TRBJ2-7 | TRBV5-1 | - | - | CASSLSLSTVPYEQYF | TGCGCCAGCAGCCTGAGCTTGTCCACTGTACCCTACGAGCAGTACTTC
TRBJ2-1 | TRBV30 | - | - | CAWSVRRYEQFF | TGTGCCTGGAGTGTACGGCGGTATGAGCAGTTCTTC
TRBJ1-2 | TRBV27 | - | TRBD1 | CASRLTGAVYGYTF | TGTGCCAGCAGACTGACAGGGGCGGTCTATGGCTACACCTTC
TRBJ1-5 | TRBV28 | - | - | CASSLRVVGNQPQHF | TGTGCCAGCAGTTTACGGGTGGTTGGCAATCAGCCCCAGCATTTT
TRBJ2-6 | TRBV4-1 | many | - | CASSQAFGLNVLTF | TGCGCCAGCAGCCAAGCATTCGGACTTAACGTCCTGACTTTC
TRBJ1-5 | TRBV7-2 | - | - | CASNRANQPQHF | TGTGCCAGCAATAGGGCCAATCAGCCCCAGCATTTT
TRBJ2-7 | TRBV11-2 | few | - | CASSSHRDRYEQYF | TGTGCCAGCAGCTCCCACAGGGACCGCTACGAGCAGTACTTC
TRBJ2-1 | TRBV3-1 | many | - | CASSQDDPRTYNEQFF | TGTGCCAGCAGCCAAGATGATCCTAGAACCTACAATGAGCAGTTCTTC
TRBJ1-5 | TRBV21-1 | - | - | CATFGHQPQHF | TGTGCCACCTTCGGGCACCAGCCCCAGCATTTT
TRBJ2-3 | TRBV10-3 | - | TRBD2 | CAILGGSTDTQYF | TGTGCCATCCTGGGAGGGAGCACAGATACGCAGTATTTT
TRBJ2-5 | TRBV5-1 | few | TRBD2 | CASSYGGTSGRETQYF | TGCGCCAGCAGCTACGGTGGGACTAGCGGAAGAGAGACCCAGTACTTC
TRBJ2-3 | TRBV6-6 | - | TRBD1 | CASRLGQGPTDTQYF | TGTGCCAGCAGACTGGGACAGGGCCCCACAGATACGCAGTATTTT
TRBJ2-4 | TRBV28 | many | - | CASSFWSGIAKNIQYF | TGTGCCAGCAGTTTCTGGTCAGGGATAGCCAAAAACATTCAGTACTTC
TRBJ2-2 | TRBV11-2 | many | TRBD2 | CASSSGTSGTGELFF | TGTGCCAGCAGCTCCGGGACTAGCGGCACCGGGGAGCTGTTTTTT
TRBJ2-5 | TRBV10-3 | - | TRBD2 | CAISQTSGSVGETQYF | TGTGCCATCAGCCAGACTAGCGGGAGTGTAGGAGAGACCCAGTACTTC
TRBJ2-3 | TRBV6-5 | few | - | CASSSLTGTDTQYF | TGTGCCAGCAGTAGTTTAACGGGCACAGATACGCAGTATTTT
TRBJ2-5 | TRBV5-6 | few | - | CASSLLSTQYF | TGTGCCAGCAGCTTGCTTTCGACCCAGTACTTC
TRBJ2-7 | TRBV6-5 | - | TRBD1 | CASSYRDSGVYEQYF | TGTGCCAGCAGTTATAGGGACAGTGGAGTTTACGAGCAGTACTTC
TRBJ1-2 | TRBV6-1 | few | - | CASSDVLYTF | TGTGCCAGCAGTGATGTCCTCTACACCTTC
TRBJ2-7 | TRBV7-2 | - | - | CASSRNTPYEQYF | TGTGCCAGCAGCCGAAACACCCCCTACGAGCAGTACTTC
TRBJ2-1 | TRBV20-1 | many | - | CSARHGSGPYNEQFF | TGCAGTGCTAGGCATGGCAGCGGGCCCTACAATGAGCAGTTCTTC
TRBJ2-7 | TRBV25-1 | few | - | CASSHAQGYEQYF | TGTGCCAGCAGCCACGCACAGGGATACGAGCAGTACTTC
TRBJ2-1 | TRBV9 | few | TRBD1 | CASSVGGQGLNEQFF | TGTGCCAGCAGCGTAGGGGGACAGGGGTTGAATGAGCAGTTCTTC
TRBJ2-1 | TRBV29-1 | - | TRBD1 | CSVGQDNEQFF | TGCAGCGTCGGACAGGACAATGAGCAGTTCTTC
TRBJ2-6 | TRBV14 | many | - | CASSPVALTPGANVLTF | TGTGCCAGCAGCCCGGTCGCTCTCACCCCCGGGGCCAACGTCCTGACTTTC
TRBJ2-1 | TRBV7-8 | many | - | CASSLVPRLSNEQFF | TGTGCCAGCAGCTTAGTTCCCCGACTATCCAATGAGCAGTTCTTC
TRBJ2-1 | TRBV27 | few | - | CASSPRVRSNEQFF | TGTGCCAGCAGTCCCAGAGTTCGTTCGAATGAGCAGTTCTTC
TRBJ2-4 | TRBV7-8 | few | - | CASTPYANGNIQYF | TGTGCCAGCACCCCTTATGCGAATGGGAACATTCAGTACTTC
TRBJ2-5 | TRBV18 | - | TRBD2 | CASSPTEGRGETQYF | TGTGCCAGCTCACCAACTGAAGGGAGGGGAGAGACCCAGTACTTC
TRBJ2-3 | TRBV3-1 | once | - | CASSQVWRGDTQYF | TGTGCCAGCAGCCAAGTATGGAGGGGCGATACGCAGTATTTT
TRBJ1-3 | TRBV10-3 | few | - | CAIRDTGTGNTIYF | TGTGCCATCAGGGATACAGGGACCGGAAACACCATATATTTT
TRBJ1-4 | TRBV7-6 | few | - | CASSLFGEKLFF | TGTGCCAGCAGCTTGTTCGGTGAAAAACTGTTTTTT
TRBJ1-2 | TRBV29-1 | few | - | CSVRTETNYGYTF | TGCAGCGTGCGGACAGAAACTAACTATGGCTACACCTTC
TRBJ1-1 | TRBV5-1 | many | TRBD1 | CASSWRTGEDTEAFF | TGCGCCAGCAGCTGGCGGACAGGGGAGGACACTGAAGCTTTCTTT
TRBJ2-4 | TRBV28 | - | - | CASSLAPWEGENIQYF | TGTGCCAGCAGTTTAGCCCCCTGGGAGGGGGAAAACATTCAGTACTTC
TRBJ2-1 | TRBV14 | - | - | CASSQGGPTHNEQFF | TGTGCCAGCAGCCAAGGGGGACCAACCCACAATGAGCAGTTCTTC
TRBJ2-5 | TRBV5-6 | many | - | CASSLGGRGQETQYF | TGTGCCAGCAGCTTGGGGGGTCGGGGCCAAGAGACCCAGTACTTC
TRBJ2-5 | TRBV18 | - | - | CASSLGAQEETQYF | TGTGCCAGCTCATTGGGGGCGCAGGAAGAGACCCAGTACTTC
TRBJ2-1 | TRBV7-2 | many | - | CASSSSDYPPVNEQFF | TGTGCCAGCAGCTCCTCGGACTACCCTCCCGTTAATGAGCAGTTCTTC
TRBJ2-7 | TRBV7-9 | many | - | CASSLFGSMYF | TGTGCCAGCAGCTTATTCGGGAGTATGTACTTC